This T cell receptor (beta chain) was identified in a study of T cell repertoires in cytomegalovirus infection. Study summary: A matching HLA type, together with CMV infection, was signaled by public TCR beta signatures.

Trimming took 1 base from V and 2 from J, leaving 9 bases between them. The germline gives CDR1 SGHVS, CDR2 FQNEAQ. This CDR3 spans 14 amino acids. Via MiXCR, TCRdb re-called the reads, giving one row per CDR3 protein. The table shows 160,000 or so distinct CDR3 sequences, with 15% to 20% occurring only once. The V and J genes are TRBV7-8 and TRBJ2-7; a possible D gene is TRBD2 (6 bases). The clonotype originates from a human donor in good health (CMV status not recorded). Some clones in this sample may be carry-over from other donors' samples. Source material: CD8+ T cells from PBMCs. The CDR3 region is CASSLGRGPYEQYF. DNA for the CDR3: TGTGCCAGCAGCTTAGGGAGGGGACCCTACGAGCAGTACTTC.